These T cell receptor beta chains were read from a single sample in a study of T-cell reconstitution after alpha-beta-depleted transplantation in children. TCRdb processed the PCR reads anew with MiXCR; each CDR3 protein has one entry. Here the sample spans around 200,000 distinct CDR3 sequences, about 9.2% being singletons. This material consisted of PBMCs from the stem cell graft donor, taken from the stem cell graft. Source of these receptors: a human donor who donated a stem cell graft to a child with acute lymphoblastic leukemia. Each CDR3 is given with its conserved first and last residue. D genes are given only for firm matches. Clone size is given for some rows only: seen once, a few or many times, or a class if the clone is expanded.

J gene | V gene | D gene | clone size | CDR3 DNA | CDR3 protein
TRBJ1-6 | TRBV4-2 | TRBD1 | few | TGTGCCAGCAGCCAAGATACCGGGACAGGGCTGTCAAATTCACCCCTCCACTTT | CASSQDTGTGLSNSPLHF
TRBJ2-3 | TRBV10-3 | NA | few | TGTGCCATCAGGGGAGCGTTTAGCACAGATACGCAGTATTTT | CAIRGAFSTDTQYF
TRBJ1-1 | TRBV6-4 | TRBD1 | NA | TGTGCCAGCAGGGACAGGGTCCACACTGAAGCTTTCTTT | CASRDRVHTEAFF
TRBJ2-7 | TRBV4-1 | NA | NA | TGCGCCAGCAGCTTTGCTGTAGGTAGTTTGTACGAGCAGTACTTC | CASSFAVGSLYEQYF
TRBJ2-1 | TRBV5-1 | NA | few | TGCGCCAGCAGCTTGGTGGACAGCTCCTACAATGAGCAGTTCTTC | CASSLVDSSYNEQFF
TRBJ1-1 | TRBV4-3 | NA | many | TGCGCCAGCAGCCAAGAGATAGATTATGAAGCTTTCTTT | CASSQEIDYEAFF
TRBJ1-2 | TRBV7-2 | NA | NA | TGTGCCAGCACCCGCCGGGGGAGGCATGGCTACACCTTC | CASTRRGRHGYTF
TRBJ1-1 | TRBV6-1 | NA | NA | TGTGCCAGCATCGGGGGCGGGGACACTGAAGCTTTCTTT | CASIGGGDTEAFF
TRBJ2-3 | TRBV5-1 | NA | many | TGCGCCAGCAGCTTGGGGGGGGCGGGAACAGATACGCAGTATTTT | CASSLGGAGTDTQYF
TRBJ1-1 | TRBV5-6 | NA | many | TGTGCCAGCAGCCCCCCACCGGGGGCGAACACTGAAGCTTTCTTT | CASSPPPGANTEAFF
TRBJ2-5 | TRBV2 | NA | many | TGTGCCAGCAGTGAGGTCCGGGGGCCCGTGGAGACCCAGTACTTC | CASSEVRGPVETQYF
TRBJ1-2 | TRBV7-2 | NA | NA | TGTGCCAGCAGCTTAGGCCAGAGTTGGGGCTACACCTTC | CASSLGQSWGYTF
TRBJ2-5 | TRBV15 | TRBD1 | many | TGTGCCACCAGCAGAGAACAGGGGGGTCAAGAGACCCAGTACTTC | CATSREQGGQETQYF
TRBJ2-4 | TRBV7-8 | NA | many | TGTGCCAGCAGCTTAGACGCGGTCACGATGGGAAACATTCAGTACTTC | CASSLDAVTMGNIQYF
TRBJ2-7 | TRBV2 | TRBD1 | few | TGTGCCAGCAGGGGGGACAGAAAGTCCCACGAGCAGTACTTC | CASRGDRKSHEQYF
TRBJ2-7 | TRBV4-3 | NA | few | TGCGCCAGCAGCCAAGAATCTAGCGTGGACTACGAGCAGTACTTC | CASSQESSVDYEQYF
TRBJ1-5 | TRBV2 | NA | few | TGTGCCAGCAGTGAGAATCTAGGGACAATGGGACACCAGCATTTT | CASSENLGTMGHQHF
TRBJ2-4 | TRBV12-3/TRBV12-4 | NA | few | TGTGCCAGCACTACCGGGACAGCCAAAAACATTCAGTACTTC | CASTTGTAKNIQYF
TRBJ1-1 | TRBV5-1 | NA | few | TGCGCCAGCAGCTTGGAGGGGGTGCCCTCAACTGAAGCTTTCTTT | CASSLEGVPSTEAFF